The rows below give T cell receptor beta chains drawn from one sample of a study of blood T cell repertoires in COVID-19. Using immunoSEQ multiplex PCR, the repertoire was profiled, and TCRdb retains in-frame clones only, with some absent. The data hold roughly 90,000 clones, with 85% observed a single time. The sample was peripheral blood. These receptors all come from a man aged 45 to 65 with acute or convalescent COVID-19. Both conserved end residues are trimmed from each CDR3.

j_call cdr3_length v_call cdr3_aa
TRBJ1-6 13 TRBV7-2 ASSSLTGVGSPLH
TRBJ1-1 13 TRBV7-8 ASSLASGVGTEAF
TRBJ2-7 13 TRBV7-9 ASSPDMEGTGEQY
TRBJ2-2 10 TRBV10-3 AISETVGELF
TRBJ2-1 11 TRBV4-3 ASSQESGNEQF
TRBJ1-5 14 TRBV4-3 ASSQDTGTGAQPQH
TRBJ2-2 13 TRBV5-1 ASSLGLANTGELF
TRBJ2-7 12 TRBV28 ASSLTSTAYEQY
TRBJ1-1 12 TRBV7-8 ASSLVRKGAEAF
TRBJ1-1 12 TRBV10-2 ASTHRDSSHEAF
TRBJ2-3 15 TRBV25-1 ASSRQGLKPGTDTQY
TRBJ2-5 14 TRBV6-6 ASSHPPERGKETQY